These T cell receptor beta chains were read from a single sample in a study of vaccination and CD4 T cells after COVID-19. Their cognate antigens are unknown. TCRdb recomputed calls from the PCR reads with MiXCR, one row per CDR3 protein. Of about 16,000 distinct CDR3 sequences in the sample, 45% to 50% were seen once. Input material: CD4+ T cells from blood, cultured in vitro. The receptors were sampled from a human donor who had recovered from COVID-19. Each CDR3 is given with its conserved first and last residue. The D gene is left open where the match is weak. The size of a clone is reported for some rows only, either as once, few or many, or as a class for expanded clones.

CDR3nt: TGCGCCAGCAGCTCCGGATATGTGGCGGACAGCTCCTACGAGCAGTACTTC; CDR3aa: CASSSGYVADSSYEQYF; abundance: .; d_gene: .; v_gene: TRBV5-1; j_gene: TRBJ2-7
CDR3nt: TGTGCCAGCAGTTTTGACGGGCAGGGTGCCGCGAACACTGAAGCTTTCTTT; CDR3aa: CASSFDGQGAANTEAFF; abundance: few; d_gene: .; v_gene: TRBV27; j_gene: TRBJ1-1
CDR3nt: TGTGCCAGCAGCTTGGGACACGGAATTTCACCCCTCCACTTT; CDR3aa: CASSLGHGISPLHF; abundance: few; d_gene: .; v_gene: TRBV7-3; j_gene: TRBJ1-6
CDR3nt: TGCAGTGCTAGAGATGGTAGCGGGGGGGAGACCCAGTACTTC; CDR3aa: CSARDGSGGETQYF; abundance: .; d_gene: TRBD2; v_gene: TRBV20-1; j_gene: TRBJ2-5
CDR3nt: TGTGCCAGCAGTCAAATTGTTACTACTGGGCAGTACTTC; CDR3aa: CASSQIVTTGQYF; abundance: .; d_gene: .; v_gene: TRBV28; j_gene: TRBJ2-7
CDR3nt: TGTGCCAGCAGCCCTGGGACAGGGAACACCGGGGAGCTGTTTTTT; CDR3aa: CASSPGTGNTGELFF; abundance: .; d_gene: TRBD1; v_gene: TRBV9; j_gene: TRBJ2-2
CDR3nt: TGCAGTGCTAGAGAGGGGCGGGGGCTAGCCAAAAACATTCAGTACTTC; CDR3aa: CSAREGRGLAKNIQYF; abundance: once; d_gene: .; v_gene: TRBV20-1; j_gene: TRBJ2-4
CDR3nt: TGTGCCTGGTTCAGCTCTGGAAACACCATATATTTT; CDR3aa: CAWFSSGNTIYF; abundance: .; d_gene: .; v_gene: TRBV30; j_gene: TRBJ1-3
CDR3nt: TGTGCCAGCAATCAGGGCGATTCTGGAAACACCATATATTTT; CDR3aa: CASNQGDSGNTIYF; abundance: .; d_gene: .; v_gene: TRBV12-3/TRBV12-4; j_gene: TRBJ1-3
CDR3nt: TGTGCCACCAGTGCAGAGGGGAATTCACCCCTCCACTTT; CDR3aa: CATSAEGNSPLHF; abundance: .; d_gene: .; v_gene: TRBV24-1; j_gene: TRBJ1-6
CDR3nt: TGTGCCAGCAGTGACTCGATGGGGGGGCGCGGCCTGGAGCAGTTCTTC; CDR3aa: CASSDSMGGRGLEQFF; abundance: few; d_gene: .; v_gene: TRBV6-4; j_gene: TRBJ2-1
CDR3nt: TGCGCCAGCAGCTTCGAAGGGAATCAGCCCCAGCATTTT; CDR3aa: CASSFEGNQPQHF; abundance: few; d_gene: .; v_gene: TRBV5-1; j_gene: TRBJ1-5
CDR3nt: TGTGCCAGCAGTTACTCGATCGGCGGCGGCAATCAGCCCCAGCATTTT; CDR3aa: CASSYSIGGGNQPQHF; abundance: .; d_gene: .; v_gene: TRBV6-5; j_gene: TRBJ1-5
CDR3nt: TGTGCCAGTAGTAGCTCAGGTGGTAGAGATGAGCAGTTCTTC; CDR3aa: CASSSSGGRDEQFF; abundance: .; d_gene: .; v_gene: TRBV19; j_gene: TRBJ2-1